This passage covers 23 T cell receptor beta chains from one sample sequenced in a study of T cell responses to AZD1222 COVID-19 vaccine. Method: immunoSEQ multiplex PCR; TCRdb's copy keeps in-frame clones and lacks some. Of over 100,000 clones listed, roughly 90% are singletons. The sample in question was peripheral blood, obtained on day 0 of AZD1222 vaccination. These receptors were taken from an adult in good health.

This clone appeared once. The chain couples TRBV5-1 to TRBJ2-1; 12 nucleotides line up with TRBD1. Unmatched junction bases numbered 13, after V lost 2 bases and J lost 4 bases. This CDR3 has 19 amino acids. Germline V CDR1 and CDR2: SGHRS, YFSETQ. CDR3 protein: CASSFLRDRGHNYYNEQFF. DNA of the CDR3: TGCGCCAGCAGCTTCCTCAGGGACAGGGGGCATAATTATTACAATGAGCAGTTCTTC.

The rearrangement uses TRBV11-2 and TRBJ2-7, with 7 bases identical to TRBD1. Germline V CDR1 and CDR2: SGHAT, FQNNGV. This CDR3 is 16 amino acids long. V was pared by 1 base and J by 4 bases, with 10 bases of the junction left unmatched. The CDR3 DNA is TGTGCCAGCAGCTTAGGAAACAGGGGACGCGGTTACGAGCAGTACTTC. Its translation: CASSLGNRGRGYEQYF.

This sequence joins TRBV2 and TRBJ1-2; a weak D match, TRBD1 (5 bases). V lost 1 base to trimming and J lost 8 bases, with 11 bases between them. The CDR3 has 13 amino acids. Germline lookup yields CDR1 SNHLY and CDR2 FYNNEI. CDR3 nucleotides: TGTGCCAGCAGTGAAGTAGGGGCACGGGGCTACACCTTC. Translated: CASSEVGARGYTF.

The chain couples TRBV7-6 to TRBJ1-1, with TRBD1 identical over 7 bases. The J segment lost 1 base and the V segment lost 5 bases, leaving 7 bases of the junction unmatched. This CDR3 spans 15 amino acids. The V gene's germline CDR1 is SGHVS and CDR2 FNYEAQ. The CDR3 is CASSLRQGPNTEAFF. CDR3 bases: TGTGCCAGCAGCCTCCGACAGGGACCGAACACTGAAGCTTTCTTT.

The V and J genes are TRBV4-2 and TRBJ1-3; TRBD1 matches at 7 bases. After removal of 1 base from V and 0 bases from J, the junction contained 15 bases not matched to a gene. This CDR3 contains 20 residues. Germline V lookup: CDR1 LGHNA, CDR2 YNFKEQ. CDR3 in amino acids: CASSQAGTVAVVYSGNTIYF. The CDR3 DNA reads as TGTGCCAGCAGCCAAGCCGGGACAGTCGCCGTCGTTTACTCTGGAAACACCATATATTTT.

The CDR3 DNA reads as TGTGCCAGCAGCGCAGGGGGTTTTTCAAATTCACCCCTCCACTTT. As protein: CASSAGGFSNSPLHF. The chain has TRBV6-5 and TRBJ1-6, with 7 bases that match TRBD1. There are 15 residues in the CDR3. Looked up from germline, CDR1 is MNHEY and CDR2 is SVGAGI. The ends lost 6 bases at V and 7 bases at J; junction bases unmatched: 9.

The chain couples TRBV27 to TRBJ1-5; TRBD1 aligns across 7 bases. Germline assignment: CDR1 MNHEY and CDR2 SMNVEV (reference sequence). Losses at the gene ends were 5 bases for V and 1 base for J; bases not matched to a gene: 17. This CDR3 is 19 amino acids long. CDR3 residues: CASSASRDRPTLSNQPQHF. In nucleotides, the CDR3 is TGTGCCAGCAGTGCGTCCCGGGACAGACCGACACTAAGCAATCAGCCCCAGCATTTT.

The CDR3 region is CASYLRRVPIFTDTQYF. CDR3 nucleotide sequence: TGTGCCAGCTACCTCCGGAGGGTGCCCATCTTCACAGATACGCAGTATTTT. The rearrangement joins TRBV2 to TRBJ2-3; tentatively, D is TRBD2 (6 bases). This CDR3 has 17 amino acids. Per the germline V gene, CDR1 is SNHLY and CDR2 is FYNNEI. V gave up 8 bases and J gave up 2 bases, with 23 bases separating them.

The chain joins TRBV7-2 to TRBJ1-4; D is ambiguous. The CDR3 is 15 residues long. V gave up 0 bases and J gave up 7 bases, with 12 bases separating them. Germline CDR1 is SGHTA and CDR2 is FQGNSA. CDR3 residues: CASSLAPTQFEKLFF. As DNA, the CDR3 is TGTGCCAGCAGCTTAGCACCGACCCAATTTGAAAAACTGTTTTTT. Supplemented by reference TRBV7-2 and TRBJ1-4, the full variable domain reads GAGVSQSPSNKVTEKGKDVELRCDPISGHTALYWYRQSLGQGLEFLIYFQGNSAPDKSGLPSDRFSAERTGGSVSTLTIQRTQQEDSAVYLCASSLAPTQFEKLFFGSGTQLSVL.

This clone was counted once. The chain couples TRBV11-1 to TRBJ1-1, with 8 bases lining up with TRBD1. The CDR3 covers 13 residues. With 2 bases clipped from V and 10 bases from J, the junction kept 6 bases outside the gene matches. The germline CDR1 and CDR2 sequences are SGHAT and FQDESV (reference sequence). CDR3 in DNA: TGTGCCAGCAGCTTACGACAGGGGAGAGGAGCTTTCTTT. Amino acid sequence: CASSLRQGRGAFF.

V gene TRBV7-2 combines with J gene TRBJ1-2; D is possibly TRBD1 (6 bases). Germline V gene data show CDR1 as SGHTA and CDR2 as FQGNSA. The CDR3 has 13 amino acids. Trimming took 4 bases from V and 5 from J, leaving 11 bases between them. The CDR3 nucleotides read TGTGCCAGCAGCTCGCCCAGGGGTTATGGCTACACCTTC. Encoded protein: CASSSPRGYGYTF.

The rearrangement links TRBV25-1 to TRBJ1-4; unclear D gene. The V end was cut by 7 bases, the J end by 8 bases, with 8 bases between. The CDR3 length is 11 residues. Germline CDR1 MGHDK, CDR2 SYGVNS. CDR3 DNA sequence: TGTGCCAGCACGGGAAGGGAAAAACTGTTTTTT. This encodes CASTGREKLFF. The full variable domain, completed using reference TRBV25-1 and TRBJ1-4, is EADIYQTPRYLVIGTGKKITLECSQTMGHDKMYWYQQDPGMELHLIHYSYGVNSTEKGDLSSESTVSRIRTEHFPLTLESARPSHTSQYLCASTGREKLFFGSGTQLSVL.

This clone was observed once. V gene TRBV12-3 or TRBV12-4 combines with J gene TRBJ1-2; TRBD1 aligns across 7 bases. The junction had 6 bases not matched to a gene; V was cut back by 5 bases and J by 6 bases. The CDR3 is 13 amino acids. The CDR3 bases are TGTGCCAGCAGTGCCACAGGGGAGCATGGCTACACCTTC. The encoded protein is CASSATGEHGYTF.

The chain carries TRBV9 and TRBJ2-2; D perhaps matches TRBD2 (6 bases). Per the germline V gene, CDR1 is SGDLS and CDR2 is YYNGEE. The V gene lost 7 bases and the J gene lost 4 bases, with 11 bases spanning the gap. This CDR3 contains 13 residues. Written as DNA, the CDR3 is TGTGCCAGCCAGAGGGAGGTCACCGGGGAGCTGTTTTTT. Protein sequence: CASQREVTGELFF.

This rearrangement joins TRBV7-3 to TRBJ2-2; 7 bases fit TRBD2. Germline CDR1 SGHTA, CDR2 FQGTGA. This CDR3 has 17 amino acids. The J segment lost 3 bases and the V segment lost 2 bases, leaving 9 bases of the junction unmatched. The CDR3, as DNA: TGTGCCAGCAGCTTACGGGTTCGGGGAGGGTACACCGGGGAGCTGTTTTTT. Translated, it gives CASSLRVRGGYTGELFF.

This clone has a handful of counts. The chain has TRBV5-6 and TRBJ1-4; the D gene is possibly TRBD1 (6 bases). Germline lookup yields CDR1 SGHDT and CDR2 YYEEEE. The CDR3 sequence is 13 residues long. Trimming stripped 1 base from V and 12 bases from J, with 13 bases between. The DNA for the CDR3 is TGTGCCAGCAGCTTGAGGGGGTTGAGGGAACTGTTTTTT. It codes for CASSLRGLRELFF.

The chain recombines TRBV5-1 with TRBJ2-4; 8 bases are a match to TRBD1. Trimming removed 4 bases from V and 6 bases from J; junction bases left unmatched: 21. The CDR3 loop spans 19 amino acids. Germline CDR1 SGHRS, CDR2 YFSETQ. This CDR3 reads CASSQPPGTGYSPGNIQYF. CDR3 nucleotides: TGCGCCAGCAGCCAGCCCCCAGGGACAGGATACTCGCCAGGAAACATTCAGTACTTC. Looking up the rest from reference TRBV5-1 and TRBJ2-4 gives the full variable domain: KAGVTQTPRYLIKTRGQQVTLSCSPISGHRSVSWYQQTPGQGLQFLFEYFSETQRNKGNFPGRFSGRQFSNSRSEMNVSTLELGDSALYLCASSQPPGTGYSPGNIQYFGAGTRLSVL.

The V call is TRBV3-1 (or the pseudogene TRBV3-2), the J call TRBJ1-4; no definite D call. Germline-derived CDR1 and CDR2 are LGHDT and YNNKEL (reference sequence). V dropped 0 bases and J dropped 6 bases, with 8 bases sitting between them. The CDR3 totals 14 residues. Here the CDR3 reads CASSQEWEDEKLFF. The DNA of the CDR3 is TGTGCCAGCAGCCAAGAGTGGGAGGATGAAAAACTGTTTTTT.

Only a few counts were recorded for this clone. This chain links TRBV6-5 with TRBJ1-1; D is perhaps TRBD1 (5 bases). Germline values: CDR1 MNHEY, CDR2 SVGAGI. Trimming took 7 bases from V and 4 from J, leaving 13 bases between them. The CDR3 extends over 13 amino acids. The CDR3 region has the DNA TGTGCCAGCATTCGCAGGGTTGGCACTGAAGCTTTCTTT. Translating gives CASIRRVGTEAFF.

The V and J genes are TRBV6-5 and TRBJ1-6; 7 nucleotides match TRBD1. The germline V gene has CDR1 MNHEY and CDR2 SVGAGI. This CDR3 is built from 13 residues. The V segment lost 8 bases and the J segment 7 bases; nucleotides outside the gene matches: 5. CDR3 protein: CASGQAINSPLHF. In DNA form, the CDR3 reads TGTGCCAGCGGACAGGCGATAAATTCACCCCTCCACTTT.

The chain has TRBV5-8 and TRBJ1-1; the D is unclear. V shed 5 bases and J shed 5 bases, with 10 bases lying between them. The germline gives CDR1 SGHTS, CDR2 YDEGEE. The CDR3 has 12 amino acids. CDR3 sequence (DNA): TGTGCCAGCAGACTCGGAAGTACTGAAGCTTTCTTT. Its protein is CASRLGSTEAFF. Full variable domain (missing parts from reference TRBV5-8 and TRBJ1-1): EAGVTQSPTHLIKTRGQQATLRCSPISGHTSVYWYQQALGLGLQFLLWYDEGEERNRGNFPPRFSGRQFPNYSSELNVNALELEDSALYLCASRLGSTEAFFGQGTRLTVV.

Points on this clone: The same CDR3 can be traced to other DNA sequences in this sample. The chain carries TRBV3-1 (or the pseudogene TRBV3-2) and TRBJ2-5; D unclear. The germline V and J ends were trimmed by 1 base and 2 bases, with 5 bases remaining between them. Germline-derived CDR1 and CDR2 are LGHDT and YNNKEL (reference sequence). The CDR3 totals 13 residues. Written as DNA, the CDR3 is TGTGCCAGCAGCCAAGGACGGCAAGAGACCCAGTACTTC. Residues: CASSQGRQETQYF.

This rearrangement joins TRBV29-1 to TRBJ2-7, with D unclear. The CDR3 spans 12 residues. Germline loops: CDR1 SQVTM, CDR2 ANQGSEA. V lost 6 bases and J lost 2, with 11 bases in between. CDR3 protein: CSVAVQAYEQYF. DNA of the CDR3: TGCAGCGTGGCCGTCCAGGCCTACGAGCAGTACTTC.